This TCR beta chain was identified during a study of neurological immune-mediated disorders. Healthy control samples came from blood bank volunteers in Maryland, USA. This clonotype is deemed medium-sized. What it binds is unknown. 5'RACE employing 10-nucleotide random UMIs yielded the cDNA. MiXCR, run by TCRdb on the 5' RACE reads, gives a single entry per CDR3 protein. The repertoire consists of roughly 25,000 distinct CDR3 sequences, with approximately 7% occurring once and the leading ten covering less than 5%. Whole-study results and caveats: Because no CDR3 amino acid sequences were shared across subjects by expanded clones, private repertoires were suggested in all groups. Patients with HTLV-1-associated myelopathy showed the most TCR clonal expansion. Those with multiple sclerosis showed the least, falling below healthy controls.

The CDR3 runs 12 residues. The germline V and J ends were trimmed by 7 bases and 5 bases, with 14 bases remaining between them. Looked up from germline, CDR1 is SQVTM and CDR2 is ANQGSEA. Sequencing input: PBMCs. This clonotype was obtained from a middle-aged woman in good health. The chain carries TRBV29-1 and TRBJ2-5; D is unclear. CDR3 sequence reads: CSADPSPETQYF. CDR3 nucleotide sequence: TGCAGCGCCGACCCCTCCCCTGAGACCCAGTACTTC.